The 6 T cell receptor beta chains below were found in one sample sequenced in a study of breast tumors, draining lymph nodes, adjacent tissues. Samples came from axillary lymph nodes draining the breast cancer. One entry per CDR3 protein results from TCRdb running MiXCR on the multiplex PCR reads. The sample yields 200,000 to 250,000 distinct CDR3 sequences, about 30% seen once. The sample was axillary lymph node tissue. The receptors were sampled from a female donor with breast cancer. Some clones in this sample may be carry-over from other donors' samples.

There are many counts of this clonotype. In DNA, the CDR3 is TGTGCCAGCAGTTACTCACAACAGGGGATAAACACCGGGGAGCTGTTTTTT. It translates to CASSYSQQGINTGELFF. V is TRBV6-6 and J is TRBJ2-2, with TRBD1 identical over 7 bases. The CDR3 length is 17 residues. Per the germline V gene, CDR1 is MNHNY and CDR2 is SVGAGI (reference sequence). Trimming at V came to 0 bases and at J to 2 bases, leaving 6 bases not matched to a gene.

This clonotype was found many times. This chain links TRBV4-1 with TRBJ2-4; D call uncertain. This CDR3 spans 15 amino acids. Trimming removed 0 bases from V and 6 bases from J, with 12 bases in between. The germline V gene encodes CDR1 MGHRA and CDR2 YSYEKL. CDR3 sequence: CASSQDRDNRNIQYF. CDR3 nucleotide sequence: TGCGCCAGCAGCCAAGATAGAGACAACCGAAACATTCAGTACTTC.

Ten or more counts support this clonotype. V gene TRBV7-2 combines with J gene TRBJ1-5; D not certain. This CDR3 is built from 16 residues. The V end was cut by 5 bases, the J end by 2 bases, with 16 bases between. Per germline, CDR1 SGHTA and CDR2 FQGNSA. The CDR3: CASSPQAGLGNQPQHF. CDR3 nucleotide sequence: TGTGCCAGCAGCCCACAAGCGGGCTTGGGCAATCAGCCCCAGCATTTT.

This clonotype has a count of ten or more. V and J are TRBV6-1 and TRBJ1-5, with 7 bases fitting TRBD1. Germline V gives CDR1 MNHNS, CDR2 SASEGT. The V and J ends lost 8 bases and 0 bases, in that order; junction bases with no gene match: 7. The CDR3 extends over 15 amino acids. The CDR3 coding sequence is TGTGCCAGCGGGGAAAGGGACAGTAGCAATCAGCCCCAGCATTTT. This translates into CASGERDSSNQPQHF.

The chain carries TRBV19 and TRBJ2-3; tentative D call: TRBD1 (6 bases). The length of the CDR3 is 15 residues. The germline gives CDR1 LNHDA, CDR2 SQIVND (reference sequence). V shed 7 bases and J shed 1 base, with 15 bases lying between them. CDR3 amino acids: CASTPGVRGTDTQYF. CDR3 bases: TGTGCCAGTACTCCAGGGGTACGGGGCACAGATACGCAGTATTTT. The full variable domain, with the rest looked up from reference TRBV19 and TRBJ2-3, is DGGITQSPKYLFRKEGQNVTLSCEQNLNHDAMYWYRQDPGQGLRLIYYSQIVNDFQKGDIAEGYSVSREKKESFPLTVTSAQKNPTAFYLCASTPGVRGTDTQYFGPGTRLTVL.

CDR3 bases: TGTGCCAGCAGTCCGCCGGGGGGGGATCAGCCCCAGCATTTT. Protein: CASSPPGGDQPQHF. This sequence joins TRBV12-3 or TRBV12-4 and TRBJ1-5; D is perhaps TRBD1 (5 bases). Trimming removed 5 bases from V and 5 bases from J, with 13 bases in between. This CDR3 has 14 residues.